Sequencing of this T cell receptor beta chain was carried out in a study of beta chain features in type 1 diabetes. cDNA synthesis used the whole RNA isolate, giving expressed TCRB sequences. Libraries were prepared by immunoSEQ multiplex PCR; TCRdb keeps only in-frame clonotypes and omits some of them. The sample holds over 500,000 clones, less than 20% seen once. The V and J ends lost 6 bases and 5 bases respectively, with 10 bases between them. Germline CDR1 and CDR2: SNHLY and FYNNEI. This CDR3 has 12 residues. The V and J genes are TRBV2 and TRBJ1-2; D remains ambiguous. The sequencing input was naive CD4+ T cells from blood. The source of this sequence is a man younger than 35 in good health. CDR3 DNA sequence: TGTGCCAGCAGGTTGGAGGTGTATGGCTACACCTTC. Amino acid sequence: CASRLEVYGYTF.